These T cell receptor beta chains were read from a single sample in a study of cytomegalovirus exposure and HLA in healthy donors. Assay used: immunoSEQ multiplex PCR; TCRdb lists only in-frame clones, some missing. The sample contains more than 150,000 clones, approximately 81% of which appear only once. The sample was PBMCs. Receptors were obtained from a young woman in good health and CMV-seropositive. Each CDR3 is given with its conserved first and last residue. The order of the fields is CDR3 DNA, CDR3 protein, clone size, V gene, D gene, J gene. A D gene is named only where the DNA matches it firmly. Only some rows state a clone size, as once, few, many or a class for expanded clones.

DNA: TGTGCCAGCAGTGAGGGCAGGGCGCCTTATCCCCGAATGAACACTGAAGCTTTCTTT
CDR3: CASSEGRAPYPRMNTEAFF
size: once
V: TRBV6-1
D: NA
J: TRBJ1-1

DNA: TGTGCCAGCAGCCCCCCGGGACAGGGGAGAAACACCATATATTTT
CDR3: CASSPPGQGRNTIYF
size: NA
V: TRBV28
D: TRBD1
J: TRBJ1-3

DNA: TGTGCCAGCAGCCCGACTGGAATAGATACGCAGTATTTT
CDR3: CASSPTGIDTQYF
size: NA
V: TRBV7-2
D: NA
J: TRBJ2-3

DNA: TGTGCCAGCAGCTTAGACCTAGCGGGGGGGCTCGCCTACAATGAGCAGTTCTTC
CDR3: CASSLDLAGGLAYNEQFF
size: NA
V: TRBV5-6
D: TRBD2
J: TRBJ2-1

DNA: TGTGCCAGTAGTATCGGGACAGGGGAACCCTCTGGGGCCAACGTCCTGACTTTC
CDR3: CASSIGTGEPSGANVLTF
size: NA
V: TRBV19
D: TRBD1
J: TRBJ2-6

DNA: TGCGCCAGCAGCCCCTTGGACAGGGCGAAAGGCTACACCTTC
CDR3: CASSPLDRAKGYTF
size: NA
V: TRBV4-3
D: TRBD1
J: TRBJ1-2

DNA: TGTGCCAGCAGGACGGAGACCAGGGCCGACGAGCAGTACTTC
CDR3: CASRTETRADEQYF
size: NA
V: TRBV6-1
D: NA
J: TRBJ2-7

DNA: TGTGCCAGCAGCTGGGGACCCGGGGAGGGAGAGACCCAGTACTTC
CDR3: CASSWGPGEGETQYF
size: NA
V: TRBV11-2
D: TRBD2
J: TRBJ2-5

DNA: TGTGCCAGCAGCCCCATCAGCGGGAGCGGGGAGCTGTTTTTT
CDR3: CASSPISGSGELFF
size: NA
V: TRBV7-3
D: TRBD2
J: TRBJ2-2

DNA: TGTGCCAGTAGTATAGATTATATTAGGGAGGGCGGGGAGCTGTTTTTT
CDR3: CASSIDYIREGGELFF
size: NA
V: TRBV19
D: TRBD2
J: TRBJ2-2

DNA: TGCGCCAGCAGCCAAGATCAGGGTCCCGGGACAGCCCTGACTTTC
CDR3: CASSQDQGPGTALTF
size: NA
V: TRBV4-1
D: TRBD1
J: TRBJ2-6

DNA: TGTGCCAGCAGAGAGGTCCTTAATGAAAAACTGTTTTTT
CDR3: CASREVLNEKLFF
size: NA
V: TRBV27
D: NA
J: TRBJ1-4

DNA: TGTGCCAGCTCACCACGTGGCGACAGGGCGTTTTGGGGCACTGAAGCTTTCTTT
CDR3: CASSPRGDRAFWGTEAFF
size: once
V: TRBV18
D: TRBD1
J: TRBJ1-1

DNA: TGTGCCAGCAGCTTACTCTCTGAAGCTTTCTTT
CDR3: CASSLLSEAFF
size: NA
V: TRBV11-1
D: NA
J: TRBJ1-1

DNA: TGTGCCTGGAGCGCTGGGGGGGGCTATGGCTACACCTTC
CDR3: CAWSAGGGYGYTF
size: NA
V: TRBV30
D: NA
J: TRBJ1-2

DNA: TGTGCCAGCAGCTTAACCCCAGGGGGCGGCACAGATACGCAGTATTTT
CDR3: CASSLTPGGGTDTQYF
size: NA
V: TRBV7-3
D: TRBD1
J: TRBJ2-3

DNA: TGCGCCAGCAGCTTGGGGACAGGTGTCCTCTACAATGAGCAGTTCTTC
CDR3: CASSLGTGVLYNEQFF
size: NA
V: TRBV5-1
D: TRBD1
J: TRBJ2-1

DNA: TGTGCCAGCAGCCCGCGGGGGCGCACCACAGATACGCAGTATTTT
CDR3: CASSPRGRTTDTQYF
size: NA
V: TRBV7-2
D: NA
J: TRBJ2-3

DNA: TGTGCCAGCAGCTTAGACGCGGGCACTGAAGCTTTCTTT
CDR3: CASSLDAGTEAFF
size: NA
V: TRBV7-2
D: NA
J: TRBJ1-1

DNA: TGTGCCAGCAGCTCAACAGGGAGCACTGAAGCTTTCTTT
CDR3: CASSSTGSTEAFF
size: NA
V: TRBV11-3
D: NA
J: TRBJ1-1

DNA: TGTGCCAGTAGGAGACAGGGGGTTGACAATCAGCCCCAGCATTTT
CDR3: CASRRQGVDNQPQHF
size: NA
V: TRBV19
D: TRBD1
J: TRBJ1-5

DNA: TGTGCCAGTAGTATGGGCCTCGGGACAGGGGGCAGCGAGACCCAGTACTTC
CDR3: CASSMGLGTGGSETQYF
size: NA
V: TRBV19
D: TRBD1
J: TRBJ2-5

DNA: TGTGCCAGCAGACGGAGGACGGGAGCTAACTATGGCTACACCTTC
CDR3: CASRRRTGANYGYTF
size: NA
V: TRBV21-1
D: NA
J: TRBJ1-2

DNA: TGCGCCAGCAGCTTGCGGGGGGGCCTGGGAGATACGCAGTATTTT
CDR3: CASSLRGGLGDTQYF
size: NA
V: TRBV5-1
D: TRBD2
J: TRBJ2-3

DNA: TGTGCCAGCTCACCTGGACAGACCTATGAAAAACTGTTTTTT
CDR3: CASSPGQTYEKLFF
size: NA
V: TRBV18
D: NA
J: TRBJ1-4

DNA: TGCGCCAGCAGCGAGCTGGAGACAGGAAAACTGTTTTTT
CDR3: CASSELETGKLFF
size: NA
V: TRBV5-1
D: NA
J: TRBJ1-4

DNA: TGTGCCAGCAGCCTGGGGGGTGATGAGCAGTTCTTC
CDR3: CASSLGGDEQFF
size: NA
V: TRBV4-2
D: NA
J: TRBJ2-1

DNA: TGCGCCAGCAGCCTGGACAGGGCGGATGATGGAGCTTTCTTT
CDR3: CASSLDRADDGAFF
size: NA
V: TRBV5-1
D: TRBD1
J: TRBJ1-1

DNA: TGTGCCAGCAGTGAAGCGACAGGGGTCCGGGGAGATACGCAGTATTTT
CDR3: CASSEATGVRGDTQYF
size: NA
V: TRBV6-1
D: TRBD1
J: TRBJ2-3

DNA: TGCGCCAGCAGCCAAGACCGGGGTCGGCAACAGCCCCAGCATTTT
CDR3: CASSQDRGRQQPQHF
size: NA
V: TRBV4-1
D: NA
J: TRBJ1-5

DNA: TGTGCCAGCAGCCTAAAGACAGGGGCTGAAAAACTGTTTTTT
CDR3: CASSLKTGAEKLFF
size: NA
V: TRBV5-4
D: TRBD1
J: TRBJ1-4

DNA: TGTGCCAGCAGCCAAGAGGGTAGCTTCAGATCCTACGAGCAGTACTTC
CDR3: CASSQEGSFRSYEQYF
size: NA
V: TRBV4-2
D: NA
J: TRBJ2-7